Listed here is a single T cell receptor (beta chain). Antigen unknown. This sequence may be a read error, since a much larger clone differs from it by one base. Sample-barcoded 5' priming and a J-beta primer mix drove a second PCR of 7 to 11 cycles. TCRdb re-analysed the 5' RACE reads in MiXCR, keeping a single row per CDR3 protein. Of about a million distinct CDR3 sequences in the sample, around two fifths are singletons; the top ten hold under 15%. This record belongs to a study of blood T cells in healthy people across ages. Notes on the study in general: It was not known whether donors were CMV positive (a possible confounder of expanded clonotype changes). A roughly linear fall in TCR beta diversity per million T cells was seen with increasing age. Reliance upon unsorted PBMCs precluded definitive naive versus antigen-experienced comparison.

CDR1 and CDR2 (germline): SGHRS, YFSETQ. V lost 3 bases to trimming and J lost 0 bases, with 10 bases between them. This CDR3 region has 15 residues. Sequencing was carried out using blood. The sequence was collected from a man between 18 and 29 years old in good health. The chain links TRBV5-1 to TRBJ2-1; no firm D call. Written as DNA, the CDR3 is TGCGCCAGCAGCTCGGCTCACAGCTCCTACAATGAGCAGTTCTTC. Encoded protein: CASSSAHSSYNEQFF.